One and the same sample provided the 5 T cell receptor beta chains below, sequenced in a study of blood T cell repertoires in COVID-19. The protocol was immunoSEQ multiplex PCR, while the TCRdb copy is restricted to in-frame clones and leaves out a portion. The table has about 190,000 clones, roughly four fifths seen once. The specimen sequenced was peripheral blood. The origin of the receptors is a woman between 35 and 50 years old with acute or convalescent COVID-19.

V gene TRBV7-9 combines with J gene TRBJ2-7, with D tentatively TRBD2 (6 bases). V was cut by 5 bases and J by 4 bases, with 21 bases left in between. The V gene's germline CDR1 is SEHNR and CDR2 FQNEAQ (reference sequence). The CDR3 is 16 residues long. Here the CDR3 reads CASSPEGWTPYYEQYF. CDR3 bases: TGTGCCAGCAGCCCGGAGGGCTGGACCCCCTATTACGAGCAGTACTTC. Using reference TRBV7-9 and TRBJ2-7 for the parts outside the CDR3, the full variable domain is DTGVSQNPRHKITKRGQNVTFRCDPISEHNRLYWYRQTLGQGPEFLTYFQNEAQLEKSRLLSDRFSAERPKGSFSTLEIQRTEQGDSAMYLCASSPEGWTPYYEQYFGPGTRLTVT.

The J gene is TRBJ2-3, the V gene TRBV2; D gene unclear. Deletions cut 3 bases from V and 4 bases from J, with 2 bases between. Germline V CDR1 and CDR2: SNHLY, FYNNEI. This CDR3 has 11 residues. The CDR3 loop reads CASSDSDTQYF. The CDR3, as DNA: TGTGCCAGCAGTGACTCAGATACGCAGTATTTT.

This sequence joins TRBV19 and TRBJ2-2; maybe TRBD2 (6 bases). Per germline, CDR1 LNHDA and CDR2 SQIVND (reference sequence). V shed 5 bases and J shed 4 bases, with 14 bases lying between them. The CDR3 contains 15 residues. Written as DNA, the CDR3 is TGTGCCAGTAGTTTCGCGGGACTGTCCACCGGGGAGCTGTTTTTT. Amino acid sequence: CASSFAGLSTGELFF.

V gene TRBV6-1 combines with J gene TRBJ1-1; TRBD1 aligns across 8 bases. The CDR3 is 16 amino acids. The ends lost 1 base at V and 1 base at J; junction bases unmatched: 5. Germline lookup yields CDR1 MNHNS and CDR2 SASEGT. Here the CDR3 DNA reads TGTGCCAGCAGTGAAGGGACAGGGATCGGGAACACTGAAGCTTTCTTT. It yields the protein CASSEGTGIGNTEAFF.

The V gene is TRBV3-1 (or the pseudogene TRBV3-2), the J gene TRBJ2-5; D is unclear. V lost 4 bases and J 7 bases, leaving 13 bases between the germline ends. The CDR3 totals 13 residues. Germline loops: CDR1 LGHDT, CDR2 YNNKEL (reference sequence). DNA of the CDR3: TGTGCCAGCAGCCTAACCCTTGGCGGGACCCAGTACTTC. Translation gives CASSLTLGGTQYF.